This TCR beta chain was recovered during a study of T-cell memory formation after mild COVID-19. About the research overall: The TCR clusters were mostly specific to one donor. Points from the study as a whole: There was a balanced CD4/CD8 profile in clones contracting day 15 to 85, and later expanders leaned CD4+. Some responding clones appeared in pre-infection memory, suggesting cross-reactive memory joined.

Germline V gene data show CDR1 as SGHRS and CDR2 as YFSETQ. There are 11 residues in the CDR3. The V and J ends lost 4 bases and 11 bases, in that order; junction bases with no gene match: 3. This clonotype was detected a few times. Antigen unknown. 5'RACE with constant-segment primers built TCRalpha and TCRbeta cDNA libraries with UMIs. TCRdb recomputed calls from the 5' RACE reads with MiXCR, one row per CDR3 protein. The table shows 250,000 to 400,000 distinct CDR3 sequences, with approximately 14% occurring only once. The rearrangement uses TRBV5-1 and TRBJ1-1, with TRBD1 matching over 9 bases. The sequencing input was PBMCs or a T cell subset sorted from them (not recorded which). This receptor was obtained from a man aged 18 to 35 who had mild COVID-19 (a few samples of this study predate the infection). Cell type and time point are not known. The CDR3 DNA sequence: TGCGCCAGCAGCATCGGGACAGGGGCTTTCTTT. This gives the protein CASSIGTGAFF.